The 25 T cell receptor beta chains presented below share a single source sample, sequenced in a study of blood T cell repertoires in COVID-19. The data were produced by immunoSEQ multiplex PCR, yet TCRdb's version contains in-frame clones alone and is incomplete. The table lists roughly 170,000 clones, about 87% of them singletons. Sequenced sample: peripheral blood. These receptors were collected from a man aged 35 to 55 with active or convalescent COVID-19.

The CDR3 spells CASSPLNQPQHF. In DNA, the CDR3 is TGTGCCAGCAGTCCACTTAATCAGCCCCAGCATTTT. This rearrangement joins TRBV28 to TRBJ1-5; D gene unclear. Germline CDR1 and CDR2: MDHEN and SYDVKM. Trimming took off 5 bases at V and 4 bases at J, with 6 bases between the two ends. CDR3 size: 12 residues. Using reference TRBV28 and TRBJ1-5 for the parts outside the CDR3, the full variable domain is DVKVTQSSRYLVKRTGEKVFLECVQDMDHENMFWYRQDPGLGLRLIYFSYDVKMKEKGDIPEGYSVSREKKERFSLILESASTNQTSMYLCASSPLNQPQHFGDGTRLSIL.

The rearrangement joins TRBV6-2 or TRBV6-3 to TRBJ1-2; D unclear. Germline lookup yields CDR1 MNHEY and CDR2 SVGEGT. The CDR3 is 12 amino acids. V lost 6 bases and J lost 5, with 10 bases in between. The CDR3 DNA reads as TGTGCCAGCAGCCCGGCGGGGTATGGCTACACCTTC. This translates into CASSPAGYGYTF.

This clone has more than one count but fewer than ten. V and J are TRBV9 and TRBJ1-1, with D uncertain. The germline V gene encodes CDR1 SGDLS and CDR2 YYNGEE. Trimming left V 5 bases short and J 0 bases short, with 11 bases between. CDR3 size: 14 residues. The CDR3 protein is CASSRDRVNTEAFF. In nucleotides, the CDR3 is TGTGCCAGCAGTCGGGATAGGGTGAACACTGAAGCTTTCTTT.

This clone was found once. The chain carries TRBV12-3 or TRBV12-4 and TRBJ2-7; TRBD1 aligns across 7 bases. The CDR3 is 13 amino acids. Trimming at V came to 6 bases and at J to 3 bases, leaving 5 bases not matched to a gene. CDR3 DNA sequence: TGTGCCAGCAGCGTGGGACAGATCTACGAGCAGTACTTC. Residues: CASSVGQIYEQYF.

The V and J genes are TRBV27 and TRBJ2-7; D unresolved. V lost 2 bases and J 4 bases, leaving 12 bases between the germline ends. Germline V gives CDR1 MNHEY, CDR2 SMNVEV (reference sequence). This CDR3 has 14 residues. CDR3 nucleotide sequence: TGTGCCAGCAGTTTAGGGCAGGTTCCATACGAGCAGTACTTC. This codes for CASSLGQVPYEQYF.

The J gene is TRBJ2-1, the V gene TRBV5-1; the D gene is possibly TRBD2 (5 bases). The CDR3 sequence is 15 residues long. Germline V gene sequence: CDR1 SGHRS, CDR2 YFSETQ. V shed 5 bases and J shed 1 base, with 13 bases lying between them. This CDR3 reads CASRKADGSYNEQFF. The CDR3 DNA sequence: TGCGCCAGCAGAAAAGCGGACGGATCCTACAATGAGCAGTTCTTC.

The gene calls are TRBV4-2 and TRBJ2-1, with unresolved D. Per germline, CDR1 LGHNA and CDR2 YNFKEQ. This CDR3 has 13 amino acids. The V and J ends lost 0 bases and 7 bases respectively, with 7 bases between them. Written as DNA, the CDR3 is TGTGCCAGCAGCCAAGATTGGAGAAATGAGCAGTTCTTC. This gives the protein CASSQDWRNEQFF.

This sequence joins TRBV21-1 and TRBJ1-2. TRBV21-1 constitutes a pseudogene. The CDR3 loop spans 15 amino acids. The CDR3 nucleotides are TGTGCCAGCAGCAACAAAACGGGAATCGGAGAGGGCTACACCTTC. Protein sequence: CASSNKTGIGEGYTF.

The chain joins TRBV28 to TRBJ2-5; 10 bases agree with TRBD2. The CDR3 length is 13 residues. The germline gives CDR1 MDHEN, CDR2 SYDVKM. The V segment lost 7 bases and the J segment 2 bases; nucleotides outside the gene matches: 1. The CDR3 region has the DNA TGTGCCAGCATACTAGCGGGACAAGAGACCCAGTACTTC. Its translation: CASILAGQETQYF.

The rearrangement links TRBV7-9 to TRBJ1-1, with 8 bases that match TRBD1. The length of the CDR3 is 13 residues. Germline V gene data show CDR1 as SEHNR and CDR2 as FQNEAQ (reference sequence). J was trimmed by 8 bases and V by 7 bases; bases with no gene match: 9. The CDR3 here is CASIIAAGGEAFF. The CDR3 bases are TGTGCCAGCATCATAGCCGCAGGGGGCGAAGCTTTCTTT.

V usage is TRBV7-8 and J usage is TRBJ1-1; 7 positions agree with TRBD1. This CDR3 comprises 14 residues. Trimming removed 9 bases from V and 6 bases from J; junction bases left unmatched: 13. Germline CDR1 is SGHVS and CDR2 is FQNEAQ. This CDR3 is CARRTGTVISEAFF. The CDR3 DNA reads TGTGCCAGACGAACCGGGACAGTCATTTCTGAAGCTTTCTTT.

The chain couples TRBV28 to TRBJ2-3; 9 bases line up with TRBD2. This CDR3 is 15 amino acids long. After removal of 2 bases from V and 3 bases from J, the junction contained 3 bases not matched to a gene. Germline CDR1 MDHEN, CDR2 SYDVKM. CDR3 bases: TGTGCCAGCAGTTTAGGAGCGGGGGGAACAGATACGCAGTATTTT. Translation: CASSLGAGGTDTQYF.

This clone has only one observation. The CDR3 DNA reads as TGTGCCAGCAGTATAGTATTCACCGGGGAGCTGTTTTTT. Translated, it gives CASSIVFTGELFF. This sequence joins TRBV2 and TRBJ2-2; D is ambiguous. The CDR3 spans 13 residues. V lost 5 bases, J lost 4 bases, and 8 bases lay in between. Germline V gene data show CDR1 as SNHLY and CDR2 as FYNNEI.

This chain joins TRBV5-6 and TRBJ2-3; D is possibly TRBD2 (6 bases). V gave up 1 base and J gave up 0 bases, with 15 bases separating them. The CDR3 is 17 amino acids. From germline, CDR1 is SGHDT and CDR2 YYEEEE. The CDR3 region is CASSLLGSSASTDTQYF. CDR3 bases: TGTGCCAGCAGCTTGCTCGGGAGCTCAGCTAGCACAGATACGCAGTATTTT.

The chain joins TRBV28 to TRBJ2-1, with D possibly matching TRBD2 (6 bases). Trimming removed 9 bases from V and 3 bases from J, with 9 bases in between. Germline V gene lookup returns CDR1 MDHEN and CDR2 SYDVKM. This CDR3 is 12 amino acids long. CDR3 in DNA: TGTGCCAGTAGGACTAACTACAATGAGCAGTTCTTC. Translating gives CASRTNYNEQFF. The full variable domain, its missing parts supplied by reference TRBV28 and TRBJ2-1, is DVKVTQSSRYLVKRTGEKVFLECVQDMDHENMFWYRQDPGLGLRLIYFSYDVKMKEKGDIPEGYSVSREKKERFSLILESASTNQTSMYLCASRTNYNEQFFGPGTRLTVL.

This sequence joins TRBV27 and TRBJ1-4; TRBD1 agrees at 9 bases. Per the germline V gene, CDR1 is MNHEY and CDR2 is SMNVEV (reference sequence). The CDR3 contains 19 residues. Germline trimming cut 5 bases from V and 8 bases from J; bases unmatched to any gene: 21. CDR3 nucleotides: TGTGCCAGCAGTCCGCAGCCCGGGACAGGGAGTTTGAGCGAAGAAAAACTGTTTTTT. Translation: CASSPQPGTGSLSEEKLFF.

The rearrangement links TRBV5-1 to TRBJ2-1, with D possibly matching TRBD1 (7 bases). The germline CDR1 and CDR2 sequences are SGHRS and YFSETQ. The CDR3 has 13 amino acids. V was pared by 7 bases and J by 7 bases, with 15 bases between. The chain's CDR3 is CASQSSGGNEQFF. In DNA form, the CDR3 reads TGCGCCAGCCAAAGTTCAGGGGGGAATGAGCAGTTCTTC. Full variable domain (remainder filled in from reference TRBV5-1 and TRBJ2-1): KAGVTQTPRYLIKTRGQQVTLSCSPISGHRSVSWYQQTPGQGLQFLFEYFSETQRNKGNFPGRFSGRQFSNSRSEMNVSTLELGDSALYLCASQSSGGNEQFFGPGTRLTVL.

CDR3 DNA sequence: TGTGCCAGCAGCCCAGGGCAGAGCTCTGGAAACACCATATATTTT. Protein sequence: CASSPGQSSGNTIYF. This chain links TRBV7-6 with TRBJ1-3; a possible D gene is TRBD1 (5 bases). Between the trimmed V and J ends, which lost 5 bases and 0 bases, there was a span of 11 bases. CDR1 SGHVS and CDR2 FNYEAQ come from the germline V gene. The CDR3 runs 15 residues.

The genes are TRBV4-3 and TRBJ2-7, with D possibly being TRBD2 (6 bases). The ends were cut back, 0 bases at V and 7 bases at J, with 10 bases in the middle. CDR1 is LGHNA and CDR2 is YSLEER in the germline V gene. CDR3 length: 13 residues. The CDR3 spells CASSQDRGWEQYF. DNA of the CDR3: TGCGCCAGCAGCCAAGATCGGGGGTGGGAGCAGTACTTC.

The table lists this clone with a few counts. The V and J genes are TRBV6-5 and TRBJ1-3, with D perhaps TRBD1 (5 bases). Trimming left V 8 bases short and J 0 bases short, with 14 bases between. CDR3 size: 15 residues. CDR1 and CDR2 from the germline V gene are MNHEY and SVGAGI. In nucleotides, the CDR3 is TGTGCCAGCCGAGCCGGACAAAACTCTGGAAACACCATATATTTT. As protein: CASRAGQNSGNTIYF.

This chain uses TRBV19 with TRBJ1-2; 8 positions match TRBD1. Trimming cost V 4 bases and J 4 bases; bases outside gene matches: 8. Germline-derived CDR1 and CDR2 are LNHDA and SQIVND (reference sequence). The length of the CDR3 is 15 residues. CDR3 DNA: TGTGCCAGTAGTACAAACAGGGGGGCCTTCTATGGCTACACCTTC. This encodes CASSTNRGAFYGYTF.

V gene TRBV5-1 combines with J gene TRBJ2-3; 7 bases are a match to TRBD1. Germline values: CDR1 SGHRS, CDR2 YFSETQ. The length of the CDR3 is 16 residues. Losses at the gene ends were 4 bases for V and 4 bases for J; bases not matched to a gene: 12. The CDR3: CASSQTGAGGSDTQYF. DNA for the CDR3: TGCGCCAGCAGCCAAACCGGGGCAGGGGGTTCAGATACGCAGTATTTT.

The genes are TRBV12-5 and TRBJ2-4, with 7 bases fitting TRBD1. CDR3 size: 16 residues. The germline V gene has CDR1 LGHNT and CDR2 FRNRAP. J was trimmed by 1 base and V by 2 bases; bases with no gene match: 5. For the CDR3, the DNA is TGTGCTAGTGGTTTGAGGGGGCGCAGTGCCAAAAACATTCAGTACTTC. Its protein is CASGLRGRSAKNIQYF.

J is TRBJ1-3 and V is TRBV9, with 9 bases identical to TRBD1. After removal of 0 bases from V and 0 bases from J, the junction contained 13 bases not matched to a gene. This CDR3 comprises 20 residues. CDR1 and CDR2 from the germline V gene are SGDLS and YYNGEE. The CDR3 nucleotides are TGTGCCAGCAGCGTAGACGGATTTCAAACAGGGGGCCTCTCTGGAAACACCATATATTTT. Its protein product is CASSVDGFQTGGLSGNTIYF.

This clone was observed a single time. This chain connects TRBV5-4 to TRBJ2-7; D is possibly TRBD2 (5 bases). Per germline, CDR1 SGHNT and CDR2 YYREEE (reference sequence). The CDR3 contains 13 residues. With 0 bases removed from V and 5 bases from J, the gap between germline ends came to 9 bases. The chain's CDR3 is CASSLGGIHEQYF. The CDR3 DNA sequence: TGTGCCAGCAGCTTGGGAGGGATACACGAGCAGTACTTC.